The sequence of this T cell receptor (beta chain) was determined in a study of blood T cell repertoires in COVID-19. The CDR3 runs to 15 residues. Germline CDR1 is MNHEY and CDR2 is SVGAGI. Trimming removed 2 bases from V and 1 base from J; junction bases left unmatched: 3. Here immunoSEQ multiplex PCR was the method, and the copy in TCRdb shows in-frame clones only, minus some. The repertoire has 150,000 to 200,000 clones, about 87% of them found once; the top ten carry roughly 1.5%. This TCR was recovered from a woman in her fifties or sixties with acute or convalescent COVID-19. The gene calls are TRBV6-5 and TRBJ2-7; 9 nucleotides line up with TRBD1. The specimen was peripheral blood. CDR3 amino acids: CASSYPGQGSYEQYF. The CDR3, as DNA: TGTGCCAGCAGTTACCCTGGACAGGGGTCCTACGAGCAGTACTTC.